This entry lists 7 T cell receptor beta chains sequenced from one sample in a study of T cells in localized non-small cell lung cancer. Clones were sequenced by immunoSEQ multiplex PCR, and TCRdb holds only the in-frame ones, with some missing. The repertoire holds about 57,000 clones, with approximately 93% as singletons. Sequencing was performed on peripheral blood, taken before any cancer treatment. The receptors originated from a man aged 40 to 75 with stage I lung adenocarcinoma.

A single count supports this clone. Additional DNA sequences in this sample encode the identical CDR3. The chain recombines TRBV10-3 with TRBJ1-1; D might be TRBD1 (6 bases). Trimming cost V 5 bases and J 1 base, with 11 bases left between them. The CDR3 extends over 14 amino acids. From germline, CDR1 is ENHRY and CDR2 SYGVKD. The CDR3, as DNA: TGTGCCATCAGTCCCGGACAGACGAACACTGAAGCTTTCTTT. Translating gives CAISPGQTNTEAFF.

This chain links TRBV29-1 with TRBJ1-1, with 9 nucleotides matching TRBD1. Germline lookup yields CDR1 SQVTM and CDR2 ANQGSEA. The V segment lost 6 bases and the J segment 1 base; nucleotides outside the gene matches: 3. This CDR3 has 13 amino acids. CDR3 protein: CSVGDRANTEAFF. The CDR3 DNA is TGCAGCGTGGGGGACAGGGCGAACACTGAAGCTTTCTTT.

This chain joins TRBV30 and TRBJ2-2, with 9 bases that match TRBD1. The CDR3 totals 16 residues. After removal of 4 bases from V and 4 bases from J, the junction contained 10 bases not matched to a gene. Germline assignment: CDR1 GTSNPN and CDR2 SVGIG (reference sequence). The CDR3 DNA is TGTGCCTGGACTGTGCGGGACAGGGAACCCACCGGGGAGCTGTTTTTT. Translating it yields CAWTVRDREPTGELFF.

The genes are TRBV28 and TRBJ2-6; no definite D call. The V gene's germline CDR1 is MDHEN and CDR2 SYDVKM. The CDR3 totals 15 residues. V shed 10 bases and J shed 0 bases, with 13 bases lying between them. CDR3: CATREPGSGANVLTF. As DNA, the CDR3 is TGTGCCACCCGCGAACCAGGCTCTGGGGCCAACGTCCTGACTTTC.

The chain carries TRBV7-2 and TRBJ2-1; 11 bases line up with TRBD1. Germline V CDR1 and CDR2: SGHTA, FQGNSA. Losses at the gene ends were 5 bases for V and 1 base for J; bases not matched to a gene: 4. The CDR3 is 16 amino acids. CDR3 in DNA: TGTGCCAGCAGCGACCGGGACAGGGGGTCCTACAATGAGCAGTTCTTC. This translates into CASSDRDRGSYNEQFF.

CDR3 nucleotide sequence: TGTGCCAGCAGTTTAACTGGGACAGGGTCTTACGAGCAGTACTTC. It encodes CASSLTGTGSYEQYF. This chain links TRBV27 with TRBJ2-7; 9 nucleotides agree with TRBD1. V shed 2 bases and J 4 bases; nucleotides not matched to a gene: 6. This CDR3 is 15 amino acids long. CDR1 is MNHEY and CDR2 is SMNVEV in the germline V gene (reference sequence).

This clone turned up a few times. CDR3 DNA sequence: TGTGCCAGCAGCTCCACAGGGAATTCGAATGAGCAGTTCTTC. This encodes CASSSTGNSNEQFF. The chain is built from TRBV9 and TRBJ2-1; weak D call: TRBD1 (6 bases). The CDR3 has 14 residues. Trimming left V 4 bases short and J 7 bases short, with 15 bases between. Germline CDR1 SGDLS, CDR2 YYNGEE.